Given below is one T cell receptor (beta chain) in context. The sample originates from a study of OX40 agonist ivuxolimab in advanced cancers. As for the study in general: The mean age was roughly 60 years, ranging from roughly 23 to 79, with over 70% of participants male.

Germline V gives CDR1 MNHEY, CDR2 SMNVEV (reference sequence). V dropped 3 bases and J dropped 7 bases, with 6 bases sitting between them. This CDR3 comprises 12 residues. Clones were sequenced by immunoSEQ multiplex PCR, and TCRdb holds only the in-frame ones, with some missing. The sample lists 15,000 to 20,000 clones; 90% were seen once. This TCR was sampled from an adult with an advanced solid tumor such as melanoma, head and neck, liver or kidney cancer. The input for sequencing was CD4+ or CD8+ T cells sorted from blood, taken in a trial of the OX40 agonist ivuxolimab. The rearrangement joins TRBV27 to TRBJ2-2; possible D gene TRBD2, 5 bases. CDR3 in DNA: TGTGCCAGCAGTTTCGGGGTCGGGGAGCTGTTTTTT. It is translated as CASSFGVGELFF.